This T cell receptor (beta chain) was documented in a study of T cell repertoires in cytomegalovirus infection. The overall study: Selected CMV epitopes included recently identified HLA-C-restricted ones as well as well-studied HLA-B-restricted ones.

TCRdb analysed the reads with MiXCR anew, one entry per CDR3 protein. Altogether around 800,000 distinct CDR3 sequences are present, about 30% being singletons, with the ten largest covering about an eighth. J was trimmed by 7 bases and V by 5 bases; bases with no gene match: 15. The CDR3 totals 17 residues. The germline V gene encodes CDR1 SGHNT and CDR2 YENEEA. Note on this clonotype: Its antigen is currently unknown.

This TCR was recovered from a human donor in good health (CMV status not recorded). Some clones in this sample may be carry-over from other donors' samples. The rearrangement joins TRBV11-3 to TRBJ2-1; 9 positions match TRBD1. Sequencing was performed on cultured CD8+ T cells from PBMCs, taken from culture after CMV antigen stimulation. The CDR3, as DNA: TGTGCCAGCAGCCCCGGGCCCGGGACAGGGAGGGCGAATGAGCAGTTCTTC. This gives the protein CASSPGPGTGRANEQFF.